This is a list of T cell receptor beta chains from one sample in a study of cytotoxic CD8 clonotypes in ibrutinib-treated CLL. Here immunoSEQ multiplex PCR was the method, and the copy in TCRdb shows in-frame clones only, minus some. This sample has approximately 200,000 clones, with over 60% found just once. The sequencing used PBMCs, collected after 24 months of ibrutinib treatment. The receptors shown here come from a human donor with chronic lymphocytic leukemia. The CDR3 runs from the conserved cysteine through the conserved F or W. A D gene is named only where the DNA matches it firmly. The size of a clone is reported for some rows only, either as once, few or many, or as a class for expanded clones.

V gene: TRBV30; J gene: TRBJ1-2; D gene: TRBD1; CDR3 length: 15; clone size: -; CDR3 protein: CAWSVGGGGVYGYTF; CDR3 DNA: TGTGCCTGGAGTGTCGGAGGGGGCGGCGTATATGGCTACACCTTC
V gene: TRBV4-3; J gene: TRBJ2-3; D gene: -; CDR3 length: 13; clone size: few; CDR3 protein: CASSLTITDTQYF; CDR3 DNA: TGCGCCAGCAGCCTTACGATCACAGATACGCAGTATTTT
V gene: TRBV5-1; J gene: TRBJ2-7; D gene: -; CDR3 length: 14; clone size: -; CDR3 protein: CASSSRQGLNEQYF; CDR3 DNA: TGCGCCAGCAGCTCCCGGCAGGGCCTAAACGAGCAGTACTTC
V gene: TRBV7-2; J gene: TRBJ2-1; D gene: -; CDR3 length: 15; clone size: -; CDR3 protein: CASSLSGQPYNEQFF; CDR3 DNA: TGTGCCAGCAGCCTATCAGGACAACCCTACAATGAGCAGTTCTTC
V gene: TRBV5-1; J gene: TRBJ2-7; D gene: -; CDR3 length: 15; clone size: -; CDR3 protein: CASSVMGGGSYEQYF; CDR3 DNA: TGCGCCAGCAGTGTGATGGGCGGCGGCTCCTACGAGCAGTACTTC
V gene: TRBV5-1; J gene: TRBJ2-7; D gene: TRBD2; CDR3 length: 16; clone size: once; CDR3 protein: CASSEGVLAGVYEQYF; CDR3 DNA: TGCGCCAGCAGCGAGGGGGTACTAGCGGGAGTTTACGAGCAGTACTTC
V gene: TRBV7-2; J gene: TRBJ1-1; D gene: TRBD1; CDR3 length: 14; clone size: -; CDR3 protein: CASSYRGFGTEAFF; CDR3 DNA: TGTGCCAGCAGCTACAGGGGTTTCGGCACTGAAGCTTTCTTT
V gene: TRBV30; J gene: TRBJ2-5; D gene: TRBD2; CDR3 length: 14; clone size: -; CDR3 protein: CAWSVGGYGETQYF; CDR3 DNA: TGTGCCTGGAGTGTGGGAGGGTACGGGGAGACCCAGTACTTC
V gene: TRBV5-1; J gene: TRBJ1-5; D gene: -; CDR3 length: 14; clone size: -; CDR3 protein: CASSLGQASAPQHF; CDR3 DNA: TGCGCCAGCAGCTTGGGCCAGGCCTCTGCGCCCCAGCATTTT
V gene: TRBV29-1; J gene: TRBJ1-1; D gene: TRBD1; CDR3 length: 14; clone size: -; CDR3 protein: CSVDYTTIGGEAFF; CDR3 DNA: TGCAGCGTTGATTATACGACGATAGGGGGCGAGGCTTTCTTT
V gene: TRBV18; J gene: TRBJ2-7; D gene: TRBD1; CDR3 length: 13; clone size: -; CDR3 protein: CASSMTGPNEQYF; CDR3 DNA: TGTGCCAGCTCAATGACAGGGCCCAACGAGCAGTACTTC
V gene: TRBV19; J gene: TRBJ2-7; D gene: TRBD1; CDR3 length: 13; clone size: -; CDR3 protein: CASSYDRVDEQYF; CDR3 DNA: TGTGCCAGTAGTTACGACAGGGTAGACGAGCAGTACTTC
V gene: TRBV5-4; J gene: TRBJ2-7; D gene: -; CDR3 length: 16; clone size: once; CDR3 protein: CASSLSRQTASYEQYF; CDR3 DNA: TGTGCCAGCAGCTTATCCCGCCAGACCGCCTCCTACGAGCAGTACTTC
V gene: TRBV5-7; J gene: TRBJ2-1; D gene: -; CDR3 length: 14; clone size: few; CDR3 protein: CASSLFGSGNEQFF; CDR3 DNA: TGTGCCAGCAGCTTGTTTGGTTCGGGGAATGAGCAGTTCTTC
V gene: TRBV28; J gene: TRBJ2-7; D gene: -; CDR3 length: 12; clone size: -; CDR3 protein: CASPGTKGEQYF; CDR3 DNA: TGTGCCAGTCCCGGGACCAAAGGGGAGCAGTACTTC
V gene: TRBV28; J gene: TRBJ1-2; D gene: -; CDR3 length: 12; clone size: -; CDR3 protein: CASSLTLRGYTF; CDR3 DNA: TGTGCCAGCAGTTTAACCTTAAGGGGCTACACCTTC
V gene: TRBV6-6; J gene: TRBJ1-1; D gene: -; CDR3 length: 14; clone size: -; CDR3 protein: CASDANSMNTEAFF; CDR3 DNA: TGTGCCAGCGACGCCAACAGCATGAACACTGAAGCTTTCTTT
V gene: TRBV15; J gene: TRBJ2-1; D gene: TRBD1; CDR3 length: 16; clone size: -; CDR3 protein: CATSRGRDRPYNEQFF; CDR3 DNA: TGTGCCACCAGCAGAGGCCGGGACAGGCCTTACAATGAGCAGTTCTTC
V gene: TRBV28; J gene: TRBJ2-5; D gene: -; CDR3 length: 15; clone size: -; CDR3 protein: CASSRWVSGFETQYF; CDR3 DNA: TGTGCCAGCAGTAGATGGGTCTCAGGCTTTGAGACCCAGTACTTC
V gene: TRBV10-3; J gene: TRBJ2-5; D gene: -; CDR3 length: 14; clone size: -; CDR3 protein: CAISESGVKETQYF; CDR3 DNA: TGTGCCATCAGTGAGTCCGGCGTTAAAGAGACCCAGTACTTC
V gene: TRBV18; J gene: TRBJ2-2; D gene: TRBD2; CDR3 length: 17; clone size: -; CDR3 protein: CASSPIGGSVGTGELFF; CDR3 DNA: TGTGCCAGCTCACCAATCGGCGGGAGCGTAGGCACCGGGGAGCTGTTTTTT
V gene: TRBV5-6; J gene: TRBJ2-3; D gene: TRBD2; CDR3 length: 14; clone size: -; CDR3 protein: CASSHSGTTDTQYF; CDR3 DNA: TGTGCCAGCAGTCATAGCGGGACCACAGATACGCAGTATTTT
V gene: TRBV23-1; J gene: TRBJ2-7; D gene: -; CDR3 length: 19; clone size: -; CDR3 protein: CASSRRGRRVRDSDYEQYF; CDR3 DNA: TGCGCCAGCAGTCGCCGGGGGAGGCGGGTCCGGGACAGCGACTACGAGCAGTACTTC
V gene: TRBV7-2; J gene: TRBJ2-1; D gene: TRBD1; CDR3 length: 14; clone size: -; CDR3 protein: CASSKANTGEKQFF; CDR3 DNA: TGTGCCAGCAGCAAGGCAAATACAGGGGAAAAGCAGTTCTTC
V gene: TRBV18; J gene: TRBJ1-2; D gene: -; CDR3 length: 12; clone size: -; CDR3 protein: CASSPGSDGYTF; CDR3 DNA: TGTGCCAGCTCACCTGGGTCGGATGGCTACACCTTC
V gene: TRBV7-8; J gene: TRBJ2-7; D gene: TRBD2; CDR3 length: 15; clone size: -; CDR3 protein: CASSWSGSPTYEQYF; CDR3 DNA: TGTGCCAGCAGCTGGAGCGGGAGTCCAACCTACGAGCAGTACTTC
V gene: TRBV15; J gene: TRBJ2-5; D gene: -; CDR3 length: 15; clone size: few; CDR3 protein: CATSLGGGSRETQYF; CDR3 DNA: TGTGCCACCAGCCTAGGGGGAGGGAGTAGGGAGACCCAGTACTTC
V gene: TRBV5-8; J gene: TRBJ2-6; D gene: -; CDR3 length: 17; clone size: -; CDR3 protein: CASSLISTQSRANVLTF; CDR3 DNA: TGTGCCAGCAGTCTTATATCCACACAAAGTCGGGCCAACGTCCTGACTTTC
V gene: TRBV7-9; J gene: TRBJ2-3; D gene: TRBD2; CDR3 length: 18; clone size: -; CDR3 protein: CASSPHSLLAGVRYTQYF; CDR3 DNA: TGTGCCAGCAGCCCCCATTCCCTACTAGCGGGAGTTCGATATACGCAGTATTTT
V gene: TRBV14; J gene: TRBJ1-3; D gene: -; CDR3 length: 17; clone size: -; CDR3 protein: CASSHVTGRFSGNTIYF; CDR3 DNA: TGTGCCAGCAGCCACGTTACGGGCAGATTCTCTGGAAACACCATATATTTT
V gene: TRBV5-1; J gene: TRBJ2-2; D gene: TRBD2; CDR3 length: 15; clone size: -; CDR3 protein: CASSRTSLDTGELFF; CDR3 DNA: TGCGCCAGCAGTCGGACTAGCTTAGACACCGGGGAGCTGTTTTTT
V gene: TRBV11-2; J gene: TRBJ2-7; D gene: TRBD1; CDR3 length: 15; clone size: -; CDR3 protein: CASSFSPGQGYEQYF; CDR3 DNA: TGTGCCAGCAGCTTTTCCCCGGGACAGGGCTACGAGCAGTACTTC
V gene: TRBV18; J gene: TRBJ2-7; D gene: -; CDR3 length: 15; clone size: -; CDR3 protein: CASSPPVSAFHEQYF; CDR3 DNA: TGTGCCAGCTCACCACCCGTATCAGCGTTCCACGAGCAGTACTTC
V gene: TRBV6-5; J gene: TRBJ2-1; D gene: -; CDR3 length: 16; clone size: -; CDR3 protein: CASSYSLAMTGNEQFF; CDR3 DNA: TGTGCCAGCAGTTACTCTCTAGCGATGACTGGAAATGAGCAGTTCTTC
V gene: TRBV2; J gene: TRBJ1-1; D gene: TRBD1; CDR3 length: 10; clone size: few; CDR3 protein: CASRGQKAFF; CDR3 DNA: TGTGCCAGCAGGGGACAGAAAGCTTTCTTT
V gene: TRBV19; J gene: TRBJ2-4; D gene: -; CDR3 length: 16; clone size: -; CDR3 protein: CASSTLAVLAKNIQYF; CDR3 DNA: TGTGCCAGTAGTACCTTAGCGGTCCTAGCCAAAAACATTCAGTACTTC
V gene: TRBV28; J gene: TRBJ1-5; D gene: -; CDR3 length: 15; clone size: -; CDR3 protein: CASSFGVGVFQPQHF; CDR3 DNA: TGTGCCAGCAGTTTCGGGGTGGGGGTTTTCCAGCCCCAGCATTTT
V gene: TRBV7-2; J gene: TRBJ2-7; D gene: TRBD2; CDR3 length: 17; clone size: -; CDR3 protein: CASSLVVLAGVGDEQYF; CDR3 DNA: TGTGCCAGCAGCTTAGTGGTCCTAGCGGGAGTTGGGGACGAGCAGTACTTC
V gene: TRBV7-8; J gene: TRBJ2-1; D gene: TRBD2; CDR3 length: 15; clone size: few; CDR3 protein: CASRLTSGAYNEQFF; CDR3 DNA: TGTGCCAGCAGACTTACTAGCGGAGCTTACAATGAGCAGTTCTTC
V gene: TRBV28; J gene: TRBJ1-2; D gene: -; CDR3 length: 14; clone size: -; CDR3 protein: CASGPGRNNYGYTF; CDR3 DNA: TGTGCCAGCGGTCCGGGACGGAATAACTATGGCTACACCTTC
V gene: TRBV25-1; J gene: TRBJ2-3; D gene: TRBD2; CDR3 length: 17; clone size: -; CDR3 protein: CASSGGLLAGDTDTQYF; CDR3 DNA: TGTGCCAGCAGTGGGGGCTTGCTAGCGGGAGACACAGATACGCAGTATTTT
V gene: TRBV7-9; J gene: TRBJ1-1; D gene: -; CDR3 length: 13; clone size: -; CDR3 protein: CASSLVVNTEAFF; CDR3 DNA: TGTGCCAGCAGCTTAGTAGTGAACACTGAAGCTTTCTTT
V gene: TRBV30; J gene: TRBJ2-5; D gene: TRBD2; CDR3 length: 15; clone size: -; CDR3 protein: CAWSSWREGRETQYF; CDR3 DNA: TGTGCCTGGAGTTCGTGGCGGGAGGGCCGGGAGACCCAGTACTTC
V gene: TRBV19; J gene: TRBJ1-5; D gene: TRBD1; CDR3 length: 16; clone size: -; CDR3 protein: CASSSGQVGSNQPQHF; CDR3 DNA: TGTGCCAGTAGTAGCGGACAGGTGGGGAGCAATCAGCCCCAGCATTTT
V gene: TRBV6-4; J gene: TRBJ2-4; D gene: -; CDR3 length: 15; clone size: -; CDR3 protein: CASSRPGEPRNIQYF; CDR3 DNA: TGTGCCAGCAGTCGCCCGGGAGAACCGCGGAACATTCAGTACTTC
V gene: TRBV5-4; J gene: TRBJ2-1; D gene: -; CDR3 length: 15; clone size: few; CDR3 protein: CASSPHSQAYNEQFF; CDR3 DNA: TGTGCCAGCAGCCCCCATTCCCAGGCCTACAATGAGCAGTTCTTC
V gene: TRBV18; J gene: TRBJ1-1; D gene: -; CDR3 length: 14; clone size: -; CDR3 protein: CASSPGGALTEAFF; CDR3 DNA: TGTGCCAGCTCACCAGGGGGGGCTTTAACTGAAGCTTTCTTT
V gene: TRBV4-2; J gene: TRBJ2-7; D gene: TRBD2; CDR3 length: 14; clone size: -; CDR3 protein: CASSQASGAYEQYF; CDR3 DNA: TGTGCCAGCAGCCAAGCTAGCGGGGCCTACGAGCAGTACTTC
V gene: TRBV6-1; J gene: TRBJ2-1; D gene: TRBD1; CDR3 length: 17; clone size: few; CDR3 protein: CASSESGQGAVYNEQFF; CDR3 DNA: TGTGCCAGCAGTGAATCGGGACAGGGGGCAGTCTACAATGAGCAGTTCTTC
V gene: TRBV18; J gene: TRBJ2-5; D gene: -; CDR3 length: 13; clone size: once; CDR3 protein: CASSPGDQETQYF; CDR3 DNA: TGTGCCAGCTCACCAGGGGACCAAGAGACCCAGTACTTC
V gene: TRBV27; J gene: TRBJ2-2; D gene: TRBD2; CDR3 length: 16; clone size: few; CDR3 protein: CASSLSRETNTGELFF; CDR3 DNA: TGTGCCAGCAGTTTGTCGCGGGAGACGAACACCGGGGAGCTGTTTTTT
V gene: TRBV2; J gene: TRBJ2-1; D gene: TRBD2; CDR3 length: 15; clone size: few; CDR3 protein: CASKPTSVSYNEQFF; CDR3 DNA: TGTGCCAGCAAACCCACTAGCGTCTCCTACAATGAGCAGTTCTTC